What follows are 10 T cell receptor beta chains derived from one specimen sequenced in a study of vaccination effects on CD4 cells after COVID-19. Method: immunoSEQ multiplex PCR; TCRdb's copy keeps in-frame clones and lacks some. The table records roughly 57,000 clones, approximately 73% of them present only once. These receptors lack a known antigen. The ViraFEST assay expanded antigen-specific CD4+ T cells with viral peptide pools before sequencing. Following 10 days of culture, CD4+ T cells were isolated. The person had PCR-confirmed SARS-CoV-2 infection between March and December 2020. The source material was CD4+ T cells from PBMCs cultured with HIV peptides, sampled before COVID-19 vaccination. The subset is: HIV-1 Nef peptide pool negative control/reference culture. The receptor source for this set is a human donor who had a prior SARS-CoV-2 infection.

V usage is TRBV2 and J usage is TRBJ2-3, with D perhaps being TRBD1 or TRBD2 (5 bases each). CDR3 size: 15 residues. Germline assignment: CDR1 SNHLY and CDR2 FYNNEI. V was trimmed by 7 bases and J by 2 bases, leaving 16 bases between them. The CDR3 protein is CASTSEGMITDTQYF. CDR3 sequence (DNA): TGTGCCAGCACATCCGAGGGGATGATCACAGATACGCAGTATTTT.

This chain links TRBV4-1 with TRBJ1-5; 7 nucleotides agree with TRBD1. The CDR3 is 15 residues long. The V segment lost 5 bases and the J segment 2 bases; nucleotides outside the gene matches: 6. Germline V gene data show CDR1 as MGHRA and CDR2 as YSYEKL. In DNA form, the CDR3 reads TGCGCCAGCAGCGACAGGGAAGGAGGCAATCAGCCCCAGCATTTT. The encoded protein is CASSDREGGNQPQHF.

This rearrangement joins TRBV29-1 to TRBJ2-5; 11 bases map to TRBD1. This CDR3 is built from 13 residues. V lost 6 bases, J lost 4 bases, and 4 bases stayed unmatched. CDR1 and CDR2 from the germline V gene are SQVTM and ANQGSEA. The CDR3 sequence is CSVPGQGGETQYF. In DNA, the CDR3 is TGCAGCGTACCGGGACAGGGGGGAGAGACCCAGTACTTC. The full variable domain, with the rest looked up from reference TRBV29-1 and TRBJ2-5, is SAVISQKPSRDICQRGTSLTIQCQVDSQVTMMFWYRQQPGQSLTLIATANQGSEATYESGFVIDKFPISRPNLTFSTLTVSNMSPEDSSIYLCSVPGQGGETQYFGPGTRLLVL.

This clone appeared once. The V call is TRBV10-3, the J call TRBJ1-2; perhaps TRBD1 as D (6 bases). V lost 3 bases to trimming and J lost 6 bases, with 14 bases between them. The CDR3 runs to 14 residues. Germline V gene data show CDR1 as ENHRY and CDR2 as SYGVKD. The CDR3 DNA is TGTGCCATCAGTGATCATTCAGGGGCGGATGGCTACACCTTC. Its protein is CAISDHSGADGYTF.

Here the CDR3 reads CASSLMPSGGDYQETQYF. CDR3 bases: TGTGCCAGCAGCTTAATGCCTAGCGGGGGAGACTACCAAGAGACCCAGTACTTC. The rearrangement joins TRBV7-3 to TRBJ2-5; 10 bases align to TRBD2. The CDR3 is 18 residues long. CDR1 and CDR2 (germline): SGHTA, FQGTGA. J was trimmed by 0 bases and V by 1 base; bases with no gene match: 8.

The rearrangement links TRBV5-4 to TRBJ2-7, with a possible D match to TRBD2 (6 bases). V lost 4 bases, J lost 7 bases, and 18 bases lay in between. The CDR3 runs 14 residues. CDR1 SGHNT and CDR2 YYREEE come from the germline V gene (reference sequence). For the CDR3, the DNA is TGTGCCAGCAGCCACACCGACCTTGGGGGGGAGCAGTACTTC. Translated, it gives CASSHTDLGGEQYF.

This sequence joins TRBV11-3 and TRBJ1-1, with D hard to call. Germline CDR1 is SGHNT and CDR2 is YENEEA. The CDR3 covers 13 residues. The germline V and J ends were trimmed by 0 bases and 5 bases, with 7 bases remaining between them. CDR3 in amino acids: CASSLDRITEAFF. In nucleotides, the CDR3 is TGTGCCAGCAGCTTAGATCGTATTACTGAAGCTTTCTTT.

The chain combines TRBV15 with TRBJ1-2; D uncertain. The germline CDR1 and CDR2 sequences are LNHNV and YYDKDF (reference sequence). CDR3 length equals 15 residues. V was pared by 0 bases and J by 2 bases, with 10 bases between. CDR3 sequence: CATSRDKTLNYGYTF. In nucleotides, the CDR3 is TGTGCCACCAGCAGAGATAAGACACTCAACTATGGCTACACCTTC.

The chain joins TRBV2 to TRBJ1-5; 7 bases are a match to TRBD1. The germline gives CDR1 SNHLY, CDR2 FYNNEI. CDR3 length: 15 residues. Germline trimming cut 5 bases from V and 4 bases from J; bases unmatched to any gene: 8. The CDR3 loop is CASSRRGIGNQPQHF. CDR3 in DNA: TGTGCCAGCAGTCGCAGGGGGATAGGTAATCAGCCCCAGCATTTT. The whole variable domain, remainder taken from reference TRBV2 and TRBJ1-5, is EPEVTQTPSHQVTQMGQEVILRCVPISNHLYFYWYRQILGQKVEFLVSFYNNEISEKSEIFDDQFSVERPDGSNFTLKIRSTKLEDSAMYFCASSRRGIGNQPQHFGDGTRLSIL.

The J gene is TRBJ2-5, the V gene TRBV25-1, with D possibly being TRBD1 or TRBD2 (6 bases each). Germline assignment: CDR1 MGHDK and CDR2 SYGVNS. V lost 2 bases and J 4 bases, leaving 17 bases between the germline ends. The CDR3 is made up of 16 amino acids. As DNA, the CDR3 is TGTGCCAGCAGTGAAAGCGGACAGTGGCGGGGAGAGACCCAGTACTTC. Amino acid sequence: CASSESGQWRGETQYF.